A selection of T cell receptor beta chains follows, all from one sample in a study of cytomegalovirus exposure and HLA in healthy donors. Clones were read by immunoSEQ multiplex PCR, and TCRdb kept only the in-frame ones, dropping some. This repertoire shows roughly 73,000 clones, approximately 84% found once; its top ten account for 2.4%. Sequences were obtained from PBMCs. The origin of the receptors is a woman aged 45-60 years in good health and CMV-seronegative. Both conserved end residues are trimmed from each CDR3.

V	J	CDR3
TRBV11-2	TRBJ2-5	ASSLGTRETQY
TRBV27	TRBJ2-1	ASSPGTSGAYNEQF
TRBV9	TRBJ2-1	ASSVGLGLREQF
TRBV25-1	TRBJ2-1	ASGGSKWEDNEQF
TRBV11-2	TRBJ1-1	ASSLGGQISMNTEAF
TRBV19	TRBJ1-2	ASSTRQLLPYGYT
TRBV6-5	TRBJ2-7	ASSSSGSLIYEQY
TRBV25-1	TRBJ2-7	ASSAPGSSYEQY
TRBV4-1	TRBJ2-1	ASSQQGNSYNEQF
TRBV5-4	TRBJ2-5	ASTLNGGGAFETQY
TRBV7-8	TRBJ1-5	ASSRPGQGGNQPQH
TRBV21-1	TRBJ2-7	ASSNSGGACYWREQY
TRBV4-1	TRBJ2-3	ASSQVSSGGTDTQY